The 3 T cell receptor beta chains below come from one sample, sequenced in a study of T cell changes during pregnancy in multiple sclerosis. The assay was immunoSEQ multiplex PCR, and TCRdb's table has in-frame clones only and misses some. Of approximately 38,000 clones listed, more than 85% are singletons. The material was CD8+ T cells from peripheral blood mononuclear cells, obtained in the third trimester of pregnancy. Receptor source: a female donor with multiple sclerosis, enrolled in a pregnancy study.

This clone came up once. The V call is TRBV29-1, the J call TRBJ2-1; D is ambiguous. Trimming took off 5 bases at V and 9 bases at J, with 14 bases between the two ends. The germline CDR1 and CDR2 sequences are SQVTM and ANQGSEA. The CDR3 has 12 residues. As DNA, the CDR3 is TGCAGCGTTTTACCTCCCTCGGGTGAGCAGTTCTTC. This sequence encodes CSVLPPSGEQFF.

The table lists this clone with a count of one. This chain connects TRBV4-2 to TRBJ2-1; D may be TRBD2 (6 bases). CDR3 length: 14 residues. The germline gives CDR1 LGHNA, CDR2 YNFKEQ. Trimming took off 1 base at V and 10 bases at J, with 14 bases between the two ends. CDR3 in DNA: TGTGCCAGCAGCCAAGGGTCGGAAGCGGGCGAGCAGTTCTTC. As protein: CASSQGSEAGEQFF.

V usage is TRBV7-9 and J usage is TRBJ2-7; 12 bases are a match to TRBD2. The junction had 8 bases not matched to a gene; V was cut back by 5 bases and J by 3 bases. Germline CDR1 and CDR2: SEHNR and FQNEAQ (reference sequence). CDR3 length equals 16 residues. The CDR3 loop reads CASSPPSGRDVYEQYF. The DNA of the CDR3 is TGTGCCAGCAGCCCCCCTAGCGGGAGGGACGTCTACGAGCAGTACTTC.